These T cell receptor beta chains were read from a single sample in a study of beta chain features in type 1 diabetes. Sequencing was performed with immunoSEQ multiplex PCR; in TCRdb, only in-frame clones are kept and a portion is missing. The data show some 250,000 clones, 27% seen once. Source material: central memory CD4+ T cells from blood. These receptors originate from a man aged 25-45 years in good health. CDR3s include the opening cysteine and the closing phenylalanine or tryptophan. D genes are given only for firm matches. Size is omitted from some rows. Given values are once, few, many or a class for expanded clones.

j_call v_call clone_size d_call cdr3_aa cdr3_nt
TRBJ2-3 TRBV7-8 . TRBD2 CASSLARTSQDTQYF TGTGCCAGCAGCTTGGCTAGGACTAGCCAAGATACGCAGTATTTT
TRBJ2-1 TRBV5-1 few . CASSLDSGRNEQFF TGCGCCAGCAGCTTAGACTCGGGCCGCAATGAGCAGTTCTTC
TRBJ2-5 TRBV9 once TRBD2 CASSPSTSGRGETQYF TGTGCCAGCAGCCCCTCGACTAGCGGGAGGGGGGAGACCCAGTACTTC
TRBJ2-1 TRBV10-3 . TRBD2 CAITPTSDYNEQFF TGTGCCATCACCCCGACTAGCGACTACAATGAGCAGTTCTTC
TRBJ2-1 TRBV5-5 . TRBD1 CASSLGLQGDLKFF TGTGCCAGCAGCTTGGGATTACAGGGGGACCTAAAGTTCTTC
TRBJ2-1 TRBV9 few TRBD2 CASSVSSGVYNEQFF TGTGCCAGCAGCGTGTCTAGCGGGGTCTACAATGAGCAGTTCTTC
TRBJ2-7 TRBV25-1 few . CASSTPSYEQYF TGTGCCAGCAGTACCCCGAGCTACGAGCAGTACTTC
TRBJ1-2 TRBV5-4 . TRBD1 CASSPETRTGVIGYTF TGTGCCAGCAGCCCAGAGACACGGACAGGGGTAATAGGCTACACCTTC
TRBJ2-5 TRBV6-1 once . CASSALGGLRETQYF TGTGCCAGCAGTGCCCTAGGTGGTTTAAGAGAGACCCAGTACTTC
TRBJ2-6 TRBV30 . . CAWSVLPGANVLTF TGTGCCTGGAGTGTACTCCCTGGGGCCAACGTCCTGACTTTC